Detailed here is one T cell receptor (beta chain). Its antigen remains unknown. The study ran the assay at deep level. This table comes from immunoSEQ multiplex PCR, and its TCRdb copy is limited to in-frame clones, with some not included. This table holds roughly 640,000 clones, around 97% found once. The data originate from a study of shared clonotypes between healthy human individuals. Germline V gene data show CDR1 as GTSNPN and CDR2 as SVGIG (reference sequence). CDR3 size: 17 residues. Germline trimming cut 2 bases from V and 1 base from J; bases unmatched to any gene: 9. General study results and limits: Measured sharing among donors was expected to vary with sequencing depth. The study found lower generation probabilities in non-shared clonotypes than in those shared by all four donors.

V usage is TRBV30 and J usage is TRBJ2-3; TRBD2 aligns across 10 bases. The source material was naive CD4+ T cells sorted from blood. Stated subset: CD45RA+ positively selected. This TCR came from a woman between 25 and 40 years old in good health. Written as DNA, the CDR3 is TGTGCCTGGAGTCCCTCTCGGACTAGCGGCGGCACAGATACGCAGTATTTT. Translating it yields CAWSPSRTSGGTDTQYF.